The 8 T cell receptor beta chains below come from one sample, sequenced in a study of beta chain features in type 1 diabetes (dated by TCRdb to 2016 to 2018). The paper as a whole reports these results and caveats: A moderate but significant shortening of TCRB CDR3 length was observed in type 1 diabetes patients in all four CD4+ subsets.

The antigens for these receptors are not known. To prepare the library, the immunoSEQ multiplex PCR assay was applied. The entire isolated RNA was reverse transcribed using the High Capacity cDNA Reverse Transcription Kit, and thus expressed TCRB transcripts were sequenced. Held by TCRdb, this immuneACCESS table contains in-frame sequences only and omits some clones. Under half of the omission traces to an unresolved V gene where checked; the cause of the rest is unknown. The sample has around 250,000 clones on record, over 11% of them singletons. The ten largest clones capture about 0.02% of the sample. Sequences were obtained from naive CD4+ T cells from blood. The cell subset or site label, as the study defines it: true naive CD4+ T cells. The receptors here all came from a man younger than 40 with type 1 diabetes.

This sequence joins TRBV7-9 and TRBJ2-1; a weak D match, TRBD2 (7 bases). Germline CDR1 SEHNR, CDR2 FQNEAQ (reference sequence). The CDR3 consists of 14 residues. The V gene lost 3 bases and the J gene lost 7 bases, with 13 bases spanning the gap. The CDR3 loop is CASSFRGGPNEQFF. DNA for the CDR3: TGTGCCAGCAGCTTTAGGGGGGGGCCGAATGAGCAGTTCTTC.

This clone was seen a few times. The chain carries TRBV9 and TRBJ2-4; TRBD1 matches at 9 bases. V lost 4 bases and J lost 8; bases outside the gene matches: 7. This CDR3 spans 14 amino acids. Per germline, CDR1 SGDLS and CDR2 YYNGEE. The chain's CDR3 is CASSPRQGGDIQYF. Written as DNA, the CDR3 is TGTGCCAGCAGCCCCCGACAGGGGGGTGACATTCAGTACTTC.

V and J are TRBV5-4 and TRBJ2-2; 11 nucleotides match TRBD1. Germline CDR1 is SGHNT and CDR2 is YYREEE (reference sequence). Trimming removed 4 bases from V and 4 bases from J; junction bases left unmatched: 6. This CDR3 spans 16 amino acids. CDR3 bases: TGTGCCAGCAGCGCCGGGACAGGGGGGAGCACCGGGGAGCTGTTTTTT. It specifies CASSAGTGGSTGELFF.

The J gene is TRBJ1-1, the V gene TRBV30; 7 bases agree with TRBD1. The length of the CDR3 is 12 residues. CDR1 GTSNPN and CDR2 SVGIG come from the germline V gene (reference sequence). Trimming removed 1 base from V and 4 bases from J; junction bases left unmatched: 0. DNA for the CDR3: TGTGCCTGGAGTGCAGGGGGCACTGAAGCTTTCTTT. It encodes CAWSAGGTEAFF.

The rearrangement links TRBV1 to TRBJ2-1; the D call TRBD1 from the table was never checked on the DNA. TRBV1 is shown as a pseudogene. The CDR3 loop spans 13 amino acids. CDR3 loop: CTSSQGPNNEQFF. The DNA of the CDR3 is TGCACCAGCAGCCAAGGGCCCAACAATGAGCAGTTCTTC.

This clone was seen only a few times. The chain employs TRBV9 and TRBJ2-3; a possible D gene is TRBD1 (6 bases). Germline loops: CDR1 SGDLS, CDR2 YYNGEE. The CDR3 covers 17 residues. With 0 bases removed from V and 2 bases from J, the gap between germline ends came to 16 bases. The CDR3 coding sequence is TGTGCCAGCAGCGTAGCTTCAGGGGCAGGAATCACAGATACGCAGTATTTT. Its translation: CASSVASGAGITDTQYF.

The chain joins TRBV5-1 to TRBJ1-1; 9 bases agree with TRBD1. The CDR3 extends over 14 amino acids. Losses at the gene ends were 4 bases for V and 11 bases for J; bases not matched to a gene: 12. The germline CDR1 and CDR2 sequences are SGHRS and YFSETQ. The CDR3 here is CASSAFRDRALAFF. Written as DNA, the CDR3 is TGCGCCAGCAGCGCCTTCCGGGACAGGGCGCTCGCTTTCTTT.

This chain's CDR3 is CAWKRGGGNTGELFF. CDR3 bases: TGTGCCTGGAAACGTGGGGGGGGAAACACCGGGGAGCTGTTTTTT. The V gene is TRBV30, the J gene TRBJ2-2; 7 nucleotides line up with TRBD2. Losses at the gene ends were 4 bases for V and 2 bases for J; bases not matched to a gene: 7. The CDR3 has 15 residues. In germline, CDR1 is GTSNPN, CDR2 SVGIG (reference sequence). The full variable domain, rest sourced from reference TRBV30 and TRBJ2-2, is SQTIHQWPATLVQPVGSPLSLECTVEGTSNPNLYWYRQAAGRGLQLLFYSVGIGQISSEVPQNLSASRPQDRQFILSSKKLLLSDSGFYLCAWKRGGGNTGELFFGEGSRLTVL.